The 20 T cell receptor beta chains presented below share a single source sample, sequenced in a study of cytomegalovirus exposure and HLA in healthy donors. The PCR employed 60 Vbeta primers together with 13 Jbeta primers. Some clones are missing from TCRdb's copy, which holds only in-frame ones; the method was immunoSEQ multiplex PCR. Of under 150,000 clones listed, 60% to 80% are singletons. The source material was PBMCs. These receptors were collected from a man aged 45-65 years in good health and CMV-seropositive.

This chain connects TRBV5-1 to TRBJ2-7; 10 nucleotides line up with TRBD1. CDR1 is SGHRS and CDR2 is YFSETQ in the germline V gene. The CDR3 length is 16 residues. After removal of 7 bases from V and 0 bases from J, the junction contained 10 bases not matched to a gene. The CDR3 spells CASRWVTGGISYEQYF. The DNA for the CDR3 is TGCGCCAGCCGTTGGGTGACAGGGGGCATCTCCTACGAGCAGTACTTC.

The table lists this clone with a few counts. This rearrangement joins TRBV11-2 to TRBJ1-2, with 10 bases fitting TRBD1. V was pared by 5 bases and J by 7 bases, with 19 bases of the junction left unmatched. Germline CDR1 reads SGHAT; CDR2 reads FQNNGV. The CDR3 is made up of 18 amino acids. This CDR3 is CASSPLKSGTGAWGGYTF. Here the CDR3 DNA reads TGTGCCAGCAGCCCACTCAAATCCGGGACAGGGGCCTGGGGTGGCTACACCTTC. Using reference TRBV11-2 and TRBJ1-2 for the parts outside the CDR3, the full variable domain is EAGVAQSPRYKIIEKRQSVAFWCNPISGHATLYWYQQILGQGPKLLIQFQNNGVVDDSQLPKDRFSAERLKGVDSTLKIQPAKLEDSAVYLCASSPLKSGTGAWGGYTFGSGTRLTVV.

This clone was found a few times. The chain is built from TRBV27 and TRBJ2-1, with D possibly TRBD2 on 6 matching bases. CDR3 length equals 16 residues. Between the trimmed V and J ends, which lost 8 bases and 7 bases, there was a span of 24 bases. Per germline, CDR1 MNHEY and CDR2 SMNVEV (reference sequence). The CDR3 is CASRSLAGFEVNEQFF. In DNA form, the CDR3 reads TGTGCCAGCCGCTCACTAGCAGGGTTTGAGGTTAATGAGCAGTTCTTC.

CDR3 nucleotides: TGTGCCAGCAGCCAGGGACTGGGAGAAAAACTGTTTTTT. Translating gives CASSQGLGEKLFF. The chain recombines TRBV2 with TRBJ1-4; D possibly corresponds to TRBD1 (5 bases). This CDR3 spans 13 amino acids. Germline V gene sequence: CDR1 SNHLY, CDR2 FYNNEI. V was shortened by 6 bases and J by 8 bases, with 13 bases between the two germline ends.

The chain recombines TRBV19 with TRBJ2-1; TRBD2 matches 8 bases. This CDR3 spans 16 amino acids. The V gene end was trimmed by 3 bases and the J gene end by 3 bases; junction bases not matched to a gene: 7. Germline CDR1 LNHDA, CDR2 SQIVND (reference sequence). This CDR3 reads CASSIARTSIYNEQFF. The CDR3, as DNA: TGTGCCAGTAGTATTGCACGGACTAGCATCTACAATGAGCAGTTCTTC.

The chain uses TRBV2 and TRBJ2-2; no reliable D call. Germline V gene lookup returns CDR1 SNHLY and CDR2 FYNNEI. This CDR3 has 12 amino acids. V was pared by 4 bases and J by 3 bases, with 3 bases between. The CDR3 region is CASSADTGELFF. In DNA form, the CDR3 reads TGTGCCAGCAGTGCTGACACCGGGGAGCTGTTTTTT. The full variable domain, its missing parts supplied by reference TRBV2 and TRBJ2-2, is EPEVTQTPSHQVTQMGQEVILRCVPISNHLYFYWYRQILGQKVEFLVSFYNNEISEKSEIFDDQFSVERPDGSNFTLKIRSTKLEDSAMYFCASSADTGELFFGEGSRLTVL.

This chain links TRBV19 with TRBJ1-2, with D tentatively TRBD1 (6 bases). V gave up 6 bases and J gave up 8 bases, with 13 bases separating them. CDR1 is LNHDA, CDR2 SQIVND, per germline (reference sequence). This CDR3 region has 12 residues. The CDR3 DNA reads TGTGCCAGTAGCCCCAGGGGTGGCGGCTACACCTTC. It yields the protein CASSPRGGGYTF.

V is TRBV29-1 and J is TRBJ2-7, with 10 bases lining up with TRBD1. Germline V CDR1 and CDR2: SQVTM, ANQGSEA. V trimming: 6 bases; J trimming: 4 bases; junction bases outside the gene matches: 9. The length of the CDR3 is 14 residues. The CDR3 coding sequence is TGCAGCGTGACAGGGGGCGACTTATTGTACGAGCAGTACTTC. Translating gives CSVTGGDLLYEQYF.

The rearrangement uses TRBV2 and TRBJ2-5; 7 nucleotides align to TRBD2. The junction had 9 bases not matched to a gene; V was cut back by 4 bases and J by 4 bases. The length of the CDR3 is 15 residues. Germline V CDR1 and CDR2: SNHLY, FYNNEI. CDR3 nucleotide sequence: TGTGCCAGCAGTGGGTCACGGGGGGATGGAGAGACCCAGTACTTC. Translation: CASSGSRGDGETQYF.

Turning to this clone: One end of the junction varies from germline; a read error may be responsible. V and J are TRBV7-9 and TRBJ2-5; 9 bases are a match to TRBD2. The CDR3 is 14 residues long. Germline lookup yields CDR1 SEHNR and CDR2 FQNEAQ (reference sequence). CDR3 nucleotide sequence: TGTTCCAGCAGCTTAGGCGGGGGGGAAGAGACCCAGTACTTC. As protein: CSSSLGGGEETQYF.

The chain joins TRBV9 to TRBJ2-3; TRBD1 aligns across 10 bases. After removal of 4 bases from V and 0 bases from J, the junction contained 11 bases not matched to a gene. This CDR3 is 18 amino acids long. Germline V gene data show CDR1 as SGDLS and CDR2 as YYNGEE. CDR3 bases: TGTGCCAGCAGCCTGGGGACAGGGGCAACTTCTAGCACAGATACGCAGTATTTT. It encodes CASSLGTGATSSTDTQYF.

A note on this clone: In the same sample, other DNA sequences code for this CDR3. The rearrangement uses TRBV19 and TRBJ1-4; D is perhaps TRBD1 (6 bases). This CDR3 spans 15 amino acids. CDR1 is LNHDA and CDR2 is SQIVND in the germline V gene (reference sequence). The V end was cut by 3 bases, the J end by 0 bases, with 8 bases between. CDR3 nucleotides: TGTGCCAGTAGTATGGGGACACCAACTAATGAAAAACTGTTTTTT. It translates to CASSMGTPTNEKLFF.

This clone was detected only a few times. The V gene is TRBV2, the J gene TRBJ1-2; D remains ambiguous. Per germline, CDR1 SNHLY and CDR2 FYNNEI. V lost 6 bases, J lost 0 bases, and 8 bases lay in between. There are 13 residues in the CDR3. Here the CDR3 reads CASSVETNYGYTF. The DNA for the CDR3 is TGTGCCAGCAGCGTGGAGACTAACTATGGCTACACCTTC.

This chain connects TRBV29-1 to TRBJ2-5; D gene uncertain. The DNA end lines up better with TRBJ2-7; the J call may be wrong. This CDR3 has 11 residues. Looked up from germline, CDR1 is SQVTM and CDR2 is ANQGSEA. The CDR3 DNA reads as TGCAGCGTTGGGAGAGCCTACGAGCAGTACTTC. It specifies CSVGRAYEQYF.

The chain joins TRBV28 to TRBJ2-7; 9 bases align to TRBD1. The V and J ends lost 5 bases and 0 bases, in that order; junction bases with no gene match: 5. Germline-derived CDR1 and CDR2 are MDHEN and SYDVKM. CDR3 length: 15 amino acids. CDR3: CASSLLTGGSYEQYF. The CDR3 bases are TGTGCCAGCAGTCTACTGACAGGGGGCTCCTACGAGCAGTACTTC. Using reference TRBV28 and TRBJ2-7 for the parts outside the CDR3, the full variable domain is DVKVTQSSRYLVKRTGEKVFLECVQDMDHENMFWYRQDPGLGLRLIYFSYDVKMKEKGDIPEGYSVSREKKERFSLILESASTNQTSMYLCASSLLTGGSYEQYFGPGTRLTVT.

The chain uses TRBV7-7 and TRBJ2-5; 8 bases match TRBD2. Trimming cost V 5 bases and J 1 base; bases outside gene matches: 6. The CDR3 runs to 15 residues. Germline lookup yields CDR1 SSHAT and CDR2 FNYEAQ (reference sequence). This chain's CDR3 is CASSPTGGPQETQYF. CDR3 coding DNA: TGTGCCAGCAGCCCTACGGGGGGGCCCCAAGAGACCCAGTACTTC.

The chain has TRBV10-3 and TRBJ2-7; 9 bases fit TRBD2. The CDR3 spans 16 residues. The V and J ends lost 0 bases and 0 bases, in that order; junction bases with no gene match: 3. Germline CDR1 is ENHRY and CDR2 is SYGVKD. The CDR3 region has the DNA TGTGCCATCAGTGAGTCAGATAGCGGGAGCTCCTACGAGCAGTACTTC. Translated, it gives CAISESDSGSSYEQYF.

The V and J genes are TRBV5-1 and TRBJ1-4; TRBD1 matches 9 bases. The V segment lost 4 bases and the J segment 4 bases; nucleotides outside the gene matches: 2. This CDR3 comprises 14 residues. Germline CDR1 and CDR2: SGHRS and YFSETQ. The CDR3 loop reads CASSPGQGNEKLFF. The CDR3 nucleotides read TGCGCCAGCAGCCCGGGACAGGGTAATGAAAAACTGTTTTTT.

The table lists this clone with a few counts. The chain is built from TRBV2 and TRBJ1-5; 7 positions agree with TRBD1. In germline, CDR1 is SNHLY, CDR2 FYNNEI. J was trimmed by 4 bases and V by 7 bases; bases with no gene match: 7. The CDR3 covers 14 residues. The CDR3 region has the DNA TGTGCCAGCACCCCCGGGACAGAAAATCAGCCCCAGCATTTT. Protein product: CASTPGTENQPQHF.

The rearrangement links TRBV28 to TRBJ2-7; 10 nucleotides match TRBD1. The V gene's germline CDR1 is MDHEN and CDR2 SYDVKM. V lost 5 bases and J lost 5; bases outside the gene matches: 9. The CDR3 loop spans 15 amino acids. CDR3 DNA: TGTGCCAGCAGTAATTCGGGGACAGGGGTCAACGAGCAGTACTTC. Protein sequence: CASSNSGTGVNEQYF.